This T cell receptor (beta chain) was sequenced during a study of blood T cell repertoires in COVID-19. At the level of the study: The study drew acute and convalescent COVID-19 samples from the United States, Italy and Spain.

This CDR3 spans 13 amino acids. V lost 6 bases to trimming and J lost 9 bases, with 18 bases between them. Germline V lookup: CDR1 MDHEN, CDR2 SYDVKM. The table came from immunoSEQ multiplex PCR; TCRdb's copy has only in-frame clones and leaves some out. This table holds 60,000 to 75,000 clones, around 80% found once. This receptor was identified in a human donor in a cohort sampled during active COVID-19. The sample consisted of peripheral blood. The gene calls are TRBV28 and TRBJ2-7; D may be TRBD1 (6 bases). The CDR3 DNA sequence: TGTGCCAGCAGCGCTGACAGGTCCCCGGGGCAGTACTTC. Translated, it gives CASSADRSPGQYF.